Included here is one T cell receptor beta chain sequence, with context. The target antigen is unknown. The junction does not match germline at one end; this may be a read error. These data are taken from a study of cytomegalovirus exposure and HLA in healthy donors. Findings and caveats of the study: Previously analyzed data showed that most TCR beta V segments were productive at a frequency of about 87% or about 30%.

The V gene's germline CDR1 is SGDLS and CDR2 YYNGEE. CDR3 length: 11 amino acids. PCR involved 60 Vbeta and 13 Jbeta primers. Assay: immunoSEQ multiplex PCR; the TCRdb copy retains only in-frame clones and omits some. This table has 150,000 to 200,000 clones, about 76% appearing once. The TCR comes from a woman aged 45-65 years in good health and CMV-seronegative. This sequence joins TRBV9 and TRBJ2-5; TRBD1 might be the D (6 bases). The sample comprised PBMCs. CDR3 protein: CASSDYRTVHF. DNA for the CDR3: TGTGCCAGCAGCGATTATCGGACAGTACACTTC.